A selection of T cell receptor beta chains follows, all from one sample in a study of shared clonotypes between healthy human individuals. Sequenced by immunoSEQ multiplex PCR; TCRdb stores in-frame clones only, minus some. The data hold about 2.2 million clones, with roughly 95% observed a single time. Source material: naive CD8+ T cells from PBMCs. The receptors shown here come from a young man in good health. Some clones in this sample may be carry-over from other donors' samples. The CDR3 runs from the conserved cysteine through the conserved F or W. The order of the fields is V gene, J gene, CDR3 protein.

v_gene: TRBV7-2
j_gene: TRBJ2-7
CDR3aa: CASSWPGLARGEQYF

v_gene: TRBV19
j_gene: TRBJ2-7
CDR3aa: CASSGRVSYEQYF

v_gene: TRBV19
j_gene: TRBJ1-4
CDR3aa: CASSIRYAAGVNEKLFF

v_gene: TRBV25-1
j_gene: TRBJ2-7
CDR3aa: CASSEWSGGGYEQYF

v_gene: TRBV6-5
j_gene: TRBJ2-2
CDR3aa: CASGPWGTGELFF

v_gene: TRBV27
j_gene: TRBJ1-2
CDR3aa: CASSLSGTGVGYTF

v_gene: TRBV28
j_gene: TRBJ2-7
CDR3aa: CASSPRGRDEQYF

v_gene: TRBV6-1
j_gene: TRBJ2-1
CDR3aa: CASSVFRGPGDEQFF

v_gene: TRBV28
j_gene: TRBJ2-7
CDR3aa: CASRRGSGSDEQYF

v_gene: TRBV4-1
j_gene: TRBJ2-1
CDR3aa: CASSQDPAFDGAIYNEQFF

v_gene: TRBV7-3
j_gene: TRBJ2-1
CDR3aa: CASSPDWNDEQFF

v_gene: TRBV5-1
j_gene: TRBJ2-1
CDR3aa: CASSLVLGLSSSYNEQFF

v_gene: TRBV27
j_gene: TRBJ1-5
CDR3aa: CASSLRDPRTGPNQPQHF

v_gene: TRBV7-9
j_gene: TRBJ2-1
CDR3aa: CASSPVRGAGPSSYNEQFF

v_gene: TRBV7-6
j_gene: TRBJ2-2
CDR3aa: CASSPRDGELSGELFF

v_gene: TRBV5-1
j_gene: TRBJ2-3
CDR3aa: CASTNSPGGSTDTQYF

v_gene: TRBV7-6
j_gene: TRBJ2-7
CDR3aa: CASSHPGLANEQYF

v_gene: TRBV9
j_gene: TRBJ2-6
CDR3aa: CASSPERGANVLTF

v_gene: TRBV7-2
j_gene: TRBJ2-1
CDR3aa: CASSLGLGLANYNEQFF

v_gene: TRBV27
j_gene: TRBJ1-1
CDR3aa: CASSWDRGGTEAFF

v_gene: TRBV29-1
j_gene: TRBJ2-7
CDR3aa: CSVLGYEQYF

v_gene: TRBV30
j_gene: TRBJ2-7
CDR3aa: CAWSSRGGTRSYEQYF

v_gene: TRBV28
j_gene: TRBJ2-7
CDR3aa: CASRRLWATNSYEQYF

v_gene: TRBV7-8
j_gene: TRBJ2-7
CDR3aa: CASSRGSYEQYF

v_gene: TRBV27
j_gene: TRBJ1-1
CDR3aa: CASSLGTGANTEAFF

v_gene: TRBV28
j_gene: TRBJ2-3
CDR3aa: CASSFRGSRDTQYF

v_gene: TRBV7-8
j_gene: TRBJ2-1
CDR3aa: CASEGPHNEQFF

v_gene: TRBV6-1
j_gene: TRBJ2-1
CDR3aa: CASSRGLVYNEQFF

v_gene: TRBV10-3
j_gene: TRBJ2-7
CDR3aa: CAISESSLGPRAYEQYF

v_gene: TRBV9
j_gene: TRBJ2-1
CDR3aa: CASSVALFASSYNEQFF

v_gene: TRBV21-1
j_gene: TRBJ1-5
CDR3aa: CASSPRRGQENSNQPQHF

v_gene: TRBV13
j_gene: TRBJ2-1
CDR3aa: CASSLGRLAGGPGNEQFF

v_gene: TRBV2
j_gene: TRBJ2-2
CDR3aa: CASNGQENTGELFF

v_gene: TRBV13
j_gene: TRBJ1-4
CDR3aa: CASSLSTGGREKLFF

v_gene: TRBV7-3
j_gene: TRBJ1-1
CDR3aa: CASSLSGSMNTEAFF

v_gene: TRBV6-1
j_gene: TRBJ1-5
CDR3aa: CASLTGTRNQPQHF

v_gene: TRBV7-9
j_gene: TRBJ2-3
CDR3aa: CASSLVLAATDTQYF

v_gene: TRBV9
j_gene: TRBJ2-2
CDR3aa: CASSPSGSPTGELFF

v_gene: TRBV19
j_gene: TRBJ1-1
CDR3aa: CASNPRQANTEAFF

v_gene: TRBV6-9
j_gene: TRBJ2-7
CDR3aa: CASGPTVASYEQYF

v_gene: TRBV19
j_gene: TRBJ1-2
CDR3aa: CAISRGGQDGYTF

v_gene: TRBV7-8
j_gene: TRBJ1-2
CDR3aa: CAIAPSVGDGYTF

v_gene: TRBV14
j_gene: TRBJ2-7
CDR3aa: CASSQDRWDSYEQYF

v_gene: TRBV7-8
j_gene: TRBJ1-1
CDR3aa: CASSLLPGAAEAFF

v_gene: TRBV29-1
j_gene: TRBJ2-1
CDR3aa: CSVEVPGREYYNEQFF

v_gene: TRBV27
j_gene: TRBJ1-5
CDR3aa: CASRGGGGNQPQHF

v_gene: TRBV11-2
j_gene: TRBJ1-1
CDR3aa: CASSSTGAGTEAFF

v_gene: TRBV5-4
j_gene: TRBJ2-1
CDR3aa: CASGDILVGHEQFF

v_gene: TRBV7-2
j_gene: TRBJ2-7
CDR3aa: CASSLALAGARSYEQYF

v_gene: TRBV27
j_gene: TRBJ2-3
CDR3aa: CASSHLPGQASTDTQYF

v_gene: TRBV28
j_gene: TRBJ1-4
CDR3aa: CASSFVGTISTNEKLFF

v_gene: TRBV2
j_gene: TRBJ2-7
CDR3aa: CASSPGGGAYEQYF

v_gene: TRBV7-8
j_gene: TRBJ1-2
CDR3aa: CASSPEGLLGYTF

v_gene: TRBV19
j_gene: TRBJ2-2
CDR3aa: CASTGTGATGELFF

v_gene: TRBV6-5
j_gene: TRBJ2-7
CDR3aa: CASSYEGGSDYEQYF